The present entry profiles one T cell receptor beta chain with its context. This sample is part of a study of cytomegalovirus exposure and HLA in healthy donors. This CDR3 has 15 residues. The V and J ends lost 5 bases and 0 bases respectively, with 13 bases between them. The germline CDR1 and CDR2 sequences are MNHEY and SVGAGI. With 60 Vbeta and 13 Jbeta primers, the PCR was carried out. Sequencing was performed with immunoSEQ multiplex PCR; in TCRdb, only in-frame clones are kept and a portion is missing. The sample holds over 150,000 clones, 70% to 80% seen once. Healthy bone marrow donors formed the donor group.

The sequence came from a girl aged 10-17 years in good health and CMV-seropositive. The sample comprised PBMCs. The chain uses TRBV6-5 and TRBJ1-1; D may be TRBD1 (6 bases). This CDR3 is CASSNTGQMNTEAFF. In DNA form, the CDR3 reads TGTGCCAGCAGTAACACGGGACAAATGAACACTGAAGCTTTCTTT.